A selection of T cell receptor beta chains follows, all from one sample in a study of CD8 T cells in ankylosing spondylitis. TCRdb redid the calling of the 5' RACE reads with MiXCR, one entry per CDR3 protein. The sample includes about 310,000 distinct CDR3 sequences, 20% to 25% of them seen just once. The sample consisted of blood, either unsorted or a sorted T cell fraction (not recorded which). The receptors originated from a female donor with ankylosing spondylitis or in good health (not recorded which). Both conserved end residues are part of each CDR3. The D gene is left open where the match is weak. Clone size, where shown, is once, few, many, or a class for clones that have expanded.

v_gene: TRBV11-2
abundance: .
d_gene: .
j_gene: TRBJ1-2
CDR3nt: TGTGCCAGCAGCGCATCAACAGGGTCCGGCTACACCTTC
CDR3aa: CASSASTGSGYTF

v_gene: TRBV4-2
abundance: .
d_gene: TRBD2
j_gene: TRBJ2-3
CDR3nt: TGTGCCAGCAGCCAACCACAACCGGGGACTAACGCAGATACGCAGTATTTT
CDR3aa: CASSQPQPGTNADTQYF

v_gene: TRBV29-1
abundance: many
d_gene: TRBD1
j_gene: TRBJ2-7
CDR3nt: TGCAGCGGGGGACAGGTTGACGAGCAGTACTTC
CDR3aa: CSGGQVDEQYF

v_gene: TRBV29-1
abundance: few
d_gene: .
j_gene: TRBJ1-1
CDR3nt: TGCAGCGTTCAAGGTCGGGCTAACACTGAAGCTTTCTTT
CDR3aa: CSVQGRANTEAFF

v_gene: TRBV5-4
abundance: few
d_gene: TRBD2
j_gene: TRBJ2-3
CDR3nt: TGTGCCAGCAGCTCTTCGGTACTAGCGGGAACCACGCAGTATTTT
CDR3aa: CASSSSVLAGTTQYF

v_gene: TRBV27
abundance: few
d_gene: TRBD2
j_gene: TRBJ2-7
CDR3nt: TGTGCCAGCAGTTTGTTAGCGGGAGACTACGAGCAGTACTTC
CDR3aa: CASSLLAGDYEQYF

v_gene: TRBV7-7
abundance: few
d_gene: TRBD2
j_gene: TRBJ2-3
CDR3nt: TGTGCCAGCAGCCGTAGCGGGAGCAGGACAGATACGCAGTATTTT
CDR3aa: CASSRSGSRTDTQYF

v_gene: TRBV20-1
abundance: .
d_gene: .
j_gene: TRBJ2-7
CDR3nt: TGCAGTGCTAGAGATTTAGGGCAGGGGTACGAGCAGTACTTC
CDR3aa: CSARDLGQGYEQYF

v_gene: TRBV9
abundance: .
d_gene: .
j_gene: TRBJ2-7
CDR3nt: TGTGCCAGCAGCGTAGATCTAAACACCTACGAGCAGTACTTC
CDR3aa: CASSVDLNTYEQYF

v_gene: TRBV20-1
abundance: .
d_gene: TRBD1
j_gene: TRBJ2-3
CDR3nt: TGCAGTGCAGCTTACCGGGACAGGGGGCCGGCAGATACGCAGTATTTT
CDR3aa: CSAAYRDRGPADTQYF

v_gene: TRBV2
abundance: .
d_gene: .
j_gene: TRBJ1-2
CDR3nt: TGTGCCAGCAGCCCCCGCGGGAACTATGGCTACACCTTC
CDR3aa: CASSPRGNYGYTF

v_gene: TRBV20-1
abundance: many
d_gene: .
j_gene: TRBJ2-7
CDR3nt: TGCAGTGCTGTCCGGGACCCGGCGCGCGAGCAGTACTTC
CDR3aa: CSAVRDPAREQYF

v_gene: TRBV20-1
abundance: many
d_gene: .
j_gene: TRBJ2-7
CDR3nt: TGCAGTGCTAGAGATACTCGGGGGTACCACGAGCAGTACTTC
CDR3aa: CSARDTRGYHEQYF

v_gene: TRBV6-2/TRBV6-3
abundance: .
d_gene: TRBD2
j_gene: TRBJ2-1
CDR3nt: TGTGCCAGCAGTTACCGGGCGGGAGCCCCGGAGCAGTTCTTC
CDR3aa: CASSYRAGAPEQFF

v_gene: TRBV20-1
abundance: .
d_gene: .
j_gene: TRBJ2-2
CDR3nt: TGCAGTGCTAGTAACAGAGCCACCGGGGAGCTGTTTTTT
CDR3aa: CSASNRATGELFF

v_gene: TRBV10-3
abundance: .
d_gene: TRBD2
j_gene: TRBJ2-1
CDR3nt: TGTGCCACCACTAGCGGGGAGCCTCATGAGCAGTTCTTC
CDR3aa: CATTSGEPHEQFF

v_gene: TRBV6-5
abundance: few
d_gene: TRBD1
j_gene: TRBJ1-5
CDR3nt: TGTGCCAGCAGTTACTGGGACAGGGGGACCCAGCCCCAGCATTTT
CDR3aa: CASSYWDRGTQPQHF

v_gene: TRBV9
abundance: .
d_gene: TRBD2
j_gene: TRBJ2-1
CDR3nt: TGTGCCAGCAGCGCGACTAGCGGGAGTTGGAATGAGCAGTTCTTC
CDR3aa: CASSATSGSWNEQFF

v_gene: TRBV15
abundance: many
d_gene: .
j_gene: TRBJ1-3
CDR3nt: TGTGCCACCAGCAGACCCAGCGCAGGGTCTGGAAACACCATATATTTT
CDR3aa: CATSRPSAGSGNTIYF

v_gene: TRBV13
abundance: .
d_gene: TRBD2
j_gene: TRBJ2-1
CDR3nt: TGTGCCAGCAGCCAGGGACTAGCGGTTAACAATGAGCAGTTCTTC
CDR3aa: CASSQGLAVNNEQFF

v_gene: TRBV7-2
abundance: few
d_gene: .
j_gene: TRBJ1-1
CDR3nt: TGTGCCAGCAGCCCGGACGGAGCTTTCTTT
CDR3aa: CASSPDGAFF

v_gene: TRBV19
abundance: .
d_gene: .
j_gene: TRBJ2-3
CDR3nt: TGTGCCAGTAGTATAGGCGTAGAAGATACGCAGTATTTT
CDR3aa: CASSIGVEDTQYF

v_gene: TRBV7-2
abundance: few
d_gene: .
j_gene: TRBJ2-7
CDR3nt: TGTGCCAGCAGCCTCCGGGTAGGTTACGAGCAGTACTTC
CDR3aa: CASSLRVGYEQYF

v_gene: TRBV18
abundance: .
d_gene: .
j_gene: TRBJ2-1
CDR3nt: TGTGCCAGCTCACCACCGGGGCGGGTAGACAATGAGCAGTTCTTC
CDR3aa: CASSPPGRVDNEQFF

v_gene: TRBV15
abundance: few
d_gene: TRBD2
j_gene: TRBJ2-5
CDR3nt: TGTGCCACCAGCAGACGGACTAGCGGGGGCTGGATTGAGACCCAGTACTTC
CDR3aa: CATSRRTSGGWIETQYF

v_gene: TRBV5-1
abundance: .
d_gene: TRBD2
j_gene: TRBJ2-1
CDR3nt: TGCGCCAGCAGCTTTCAAGGCGGGAGGGCCCTCAATGAGCAGTTCTTC
CDR3aa: CASSFQGGRALNEQFF

v_gene: TRBV9
abundance: few
d_gene: TRBD2
j_gene: TRBJ2-1
CDR3nt: TGTGCCAGCAGCGTAGATAGAGCGGGGACCTACAATGAGCAGTTCTTC
CDR3aa: CASSVDRAGTYNEQFF

v_gene: TRBV4-2
abundance: .
d_gene: TRBD2
j_gene: TRBJ2-3
CDR3nt: TGTGCCAGCGGTGACAGCGCCGGGACTAGTCCCACAGATACGCAGTATTTT
CDR3aa: CASGDSAGTSPTDTQYF

v_gene: TRBV10-2
abundance: .
d_gene: .
j_gene: TRBJ1-6
CDR3nt: TGCGCCAGCAGGGACATTACGGAGGCACCCCTCCACTTT
CDR3aa: CASRDITEAPLHF

v_gene: TRBV20-1
abundance: many
d_gene: TRBD2
j_gene: TRBJ2-3
CDR3nt: TGCAGTGCTAGAGCTCCGGGGGGGTGGGGCTCAGATACGCAGTATTTT
CDR3aa: CSARAPGGWGSDTQYF

v_gene: TRBV7-9
abundance: many
d_gene: .
j_gene: TRBJ1-1
CDR3nt: TGTGCCAGCAGCTTTGACGGAACTGAAGCTTTCTTT
CDR3aa: CASSFDGTEAFF

v_gene: TRBV20-1
abundance: many
d_gene: .
j_gene: TRBJ2-1
CDR3nt: TGCAGTGCCCTGGTGGGGGGTTATGAGCAGTTCTTC
CDR3aa: CSALVGGYEQFF

v_gene: TRBV18
abundance: .
d_gene: .
j_gene: TRBJ2-7
CDR3nt: TGTGCCAGCTCGCCCCCCTCGGGCCGAACCCCCGAGCAGTACTTC
CDR3aa: CASSPPSGRTPEQYF

v_gene: TRBV20-1
abundance: .
d_gene: .
j_gene: TRBJ2-2
CDR3nt: TGCAGTGCGGGTCCAGGGGCCGGGGAGCTGTTTTTT
CDR3aa: CSAGPGAGELFF

v_gene: TRBV28
abundance: .
d_gene: TRBD1
j_gene: TRBJ2-1
CDR3nt: TGTGCCAGCAGGGGACAGCGAGTAATTTACAATGAGCAGTTCTTC
CDR3aa: CASRGQRVIYNEQFF